The present TCR beta chain was sequenced within a study of Graves' ophthalmopathy and Graves' hyperthyroidism. CDR3 size: 13 residues. Trimming pared 6 bases from V and 4 bases from J, leaving 12 bases between. Excluded: other autoimmune disease, uncontrolled infection, pregnancy or lactation. Researchers took RNA transcripts and amplified TCR beta CDR3 regions from them. The authors performed first-round RT-PCR with HTBI primers and then a second-round multiplex PCR. A single record per CDR3 protein comes from TCRdb applying MiXCR to the multiplex PCR reads. The sample includes approximately 210,000 distinct CDR3 sequences, around 28% of them seen just once.

This sequence joins TRBV12-3 or TRBV12-4 and TRBJ1-1, with D possibly being TRBD1 (6 bases). The sequencing sample was made of peripheral blood. The origin of this receptor is a man aged 50 or older with Graves' ophthalmopathy. This CDR3 reads CASSRQVGTEAFF. CDR3 nucleotide sequence: TGTGCCAGCAGCCGACAGGTGGGCACTGAAGCTTTCTTT.